This TCR beta chain was found in a study of beta chain features in type 1 diabetes. Whole-study findings and limits: The study notes PCR might favor shorter templates equally in patients and controls. The similarity of naive, central memory and Treg TCRB repertoires appeared greater among patients than among healthy donors. Type 1 diabetes patients had moderately but significantly shorter TCRB CDR3s in all four CD4+ subsets.

Reverse transcribing all isolated RNA meant expressed TCRB transcripts were sequenced. The method was immunoSEQ multiplex PCR; TCRdb's version includes in-frame clones alone and lacks a portion of them. Found here are under 200,000 clones, approximately 9.9% of them singletons; the top ten hold over 2%. As concerns this clone: The antigen is undetermined.

CDR1 SGHRS and CDR2 YFSETQ come from the germline V gene. This CDR3 contains 14 residues. Trimming removed 8 bases from V and 3 bases from J, with 17 bases in between. The origin of this receptor is a woman aged 18 to 35 in good health. Source material: central memory CD4+ T cells from blood. The chain is built from TRBV5-1 and TRBJ2-5; D possibly corresponds to TRBD2 (5 bases). CDR3 residues: CASNLPGREETQYF. The CDR3 coding sequence is TGCGCCAGTAACTTGCCGGGGAGAGAAGAGACCCAGTACTTC.